This T cell receptor beta chain emerged from a study of blood T cell repertoires in COVID-19. In germline, CDR1 is LGHDT, CDR2 YNNKEL (reference sequence). This CDR3 is 13 amino acids long. Unmatched junction bases numbered 1, after V lost 1 base and J lost 7 bases. As handled by the study authors: Estimation of nucleated cell counts was performed using reference gene primer amplification. Some clones are missing from TCRdb's copy, which holds only in-frame ones; the method was immunoSEQ multiplex PCR. That table supplies the V and J calls and clone size; D and trimming were determined from the DNA. The sample consists of about 170,000 clones, around nine tenths of them appearing once.

The sample comprised peripheral blood. The chain carries TRBV3-1 (or the pseudogene TRBV3-2) and TRBJ1-5; TRBD1 matches at 7 bases. This TCR derives from a woman at least 80 years old with COVID-19, enrolled during active disease. DNA for the CDR3: TGTGCCAGCAGCCAAGGACAGGGACAGCCCCAGCATTTT. Its translation: CASSQGQGQPQHF.